Listed below are T cell receptor beta chains from one sample, sequenced in a study of blood T cells in healthy people across ages. TCRdb re-called the 5' RACE reads through MiXCR, storing one row per CDR3 protein. This sample has about 1.4 million distinct CDR3 sequences; roughly 59% occur once, and the top ten carry 6.5% to 8.5%. The specimen was blood. The receptors originated from a man between 18 and 29 years old in good health. CDR3s include the opening cysteine and the closing phenylalanine or tryptophan. A D gene is named only where the DNA matches it firmly. Only part of the rows carry a size: once, few, many, or a class if the clone is expanded.

J,size,D,V,DNA,CDR3
TRBJ2-3,NA,NA,TRBV5-6,TGTGCCAGCAGCTTGGTGTCAGGGTTACCAGATACGCAGTATTTT,CASSLVSGLPDTQYF
TRBJ2-1,NA,NA,TRBV10-3,TGTGCCATCAGTGAGGAGCGCGCTGAGCAGTTCTTC,CAISEERAEQFF
TRBJ2-7,NA,NA,TRBV7-6,TGTGCCAGCAGCCAGGGGGGGATCGGCTACGAGCAGTACTTC,CASSQGGIGYEQYF
TRBJ1-5,NA,TRBD1,TRBV6-2/TRBV6-3,TGTGCCAGCAGTACTCTGGACAGGGGTCAGCCCCAGCATTTT,CASSTLDRGQPQHF
TRBJ1-5,NA,NA,TRBV12-3/TRBV12-4,TGTACCAGCAGTTTAAGCTCAGGGAGCAATCAGCCCCAGCATTTT,CTSSLSSGSNQPQHF
TRBJ2-6,NA,NA,TRBV9,TGTGCCAGCAGCGCGGACCCCGCAAGCTCTGGGGCCAACGTCCTGACTTTC,CASSADPASSGANVLTF
TRBJ2-3,NA,NA,TRBV10-3,TGTGCCATCAGTGAGTCCCGAAGGGCAGGAGATACGCAGTATTTT,CAISESRRAGDTQYF
TRBJ2-4,NA,NA,TRBV7-8,TGTGCCAGCAGCACGGGAACGAACATTCAGTACTTC,CASSTGTNIQYF
TRBJ2-3,few,NA,TRBV3-1,TGTGCCAGCAGCCTGGGACTGCCCACAGATACGCAGTATTTT,CASSLGLPTDTQYF
TRBJ1-6,NA,NA,TRBV2,TGTGCCAGCCTCCGGGATTCACCCCTCCACTTT,CASLRDSPLHF
TRBJ2-5,few,TRBD2,TRBV11-2,TGTGCCAGCAGCTTAGAGCGGGGGGGCGGAACCCAGTACTTC,CASSLERGGGTQYF
TRBJ2-1,NA,NA,TRBV6-2/TRBV6-3,TGTGCCAGCAGTTACTCGGCAGGTTTTATCCTCCATGAGCAGTTCTTC,CASSYSAGFILHEQFF
TRBJ2-2,NA,NA,TRBV6-5,TGTGCCAGCAGTTACCCTAAGGACCAGCCACCCACCGGGGAGCTGTTTTTT,CASSYPKDQPPTGELFF
TRBJ2-1,NA,NA,TRBV20-1,TGCAGTGCTAGAGACGGCAGGGGAGAGACCCAGTTCTTC,CSARDGRGETQFF
TRBJ2-1,few,NA,TRBV29-1,TGCAGCGTTGAAGACAACCCGGGACTTGGCAATGAGCAGTTCTTC,CSVEDNPGLGNEQFF
TRBJ2-5,NA,NA,TRBV12-3/TRBV12-4,TGTGCCAGCAGTTTTGGGGGACACCAGTACCAAGAGACCCAGTACTTC,CASSFGGHQYQETQYF
TRBJ2-1,NA,NA,TRBV20-1,TGCAGTGCTAGAGATGGTGAGCAGTTCTTC,CSARDGEQFF
TRBJ2-5,few,NA,TRBV7-9,TGTGCCAGCAGCAAACCGGGACTCAAAGAAGAGACCCAGTACTTC,CASSKPGLKEETQYF
TRBJ2-5,NA,NA,TRBV10-3,TGTGCCATCAGTGGCCAGAGGGGGATGCAGTACTTC,CAISGQRGMQYF
TRBJ1-6,NA,NA,TRBV6-1,TGTGCCAGCAGTGAAGCGCTTCGGAGACCGGCCCTCCACTTT,CASSEALRRPALHF
TRBJ2-1,NA,TRBD2,TRBV5-1,TGCGCCAGCAGCTTGGTCCCCCTAGCGGACGCTTACAATGAGCAGTTCTTC,CASSLVPLADAYNEQFF
TRBJ2-2,NA,NA,TRBV29-1,TGCAGCGTTGAAGGAGGTTTAGGGCTGTTTTTT,CSVEGGLGLFF
TRBJ2-7,NA,NA,TRBV7-2,TGTGCCAGCAGCTTAGTTAAGACAGACTACGAGCAGTACTTC,CASSLVKTDYEQYF
TRBJ1-3,NA,TRBD1,TRBV7-2,TGTGCCAGCAGCCGGGACAGGGGGCAAGGAAACACCATATATTTT,CASSRDRGQGNTIYF
TRBJ2-7,NA,NA,TRBV20-1,TGCAGTGCTGGGCAGGGGCAATCTTACGAGCAGTACTTC,CSAGQGQSYEQYF
TRBJ1-2,NA,NA,TRBV3-1,TGTGCCAGCAGCCACCCCGAAGGACCTTTAACGTCGGGCTACACCTTC,CASSHPEGPLTSGYTF
TRBJ2-2,NA,NA,TRBV5-1,TGCGCCAGCAGCGTCATAGGCGGACTCGACACCGGGGAGCTGTTTTTT,CASSVIGGLDTGELFF
TRBJ1-2,NA,NA,TRBV6-5,TGTGCCAGCAGTTACCATGCGACCGGTTCTAATGGCTACACCTTC,CASSYHATGSNGYTF
TRBJ2-6,NA,NA,TRBV25-1,TGTGCCAGCAGTGCCCCCCATACCTCCTCTGGGGCCAACGTCCTGACTTTC,CASSAPHTSSGANVLTF
TRBJ2-1,few,NA,TRBV4-2,TGTGCCAGCAGCCAAGCGAGGTCGGCGGCGGGCCCCTACAATGAGCAGTTCTTC,CASSQARSAAGPYNEQFF
TRBJ2-3,NA,NA,TRBV6-2/TRBV6-3,TGTGCCAGCAGTTACCGAAACCCAGGGGCCTCTAGCACAGATACGCAGTATTTT,CASSYRNPGASSTDTQYF
TRBJ2-7,NA,NA,TRBV4-3,TGCGCCAGCAGCCAAGGGACTACACCCTACGAGCAGTACTTC,CASSQGTTPYEQYF
TRBJ2-5,NA,NA,TRBV18,TGTGCCAGCTCACCTTCGCCCCCCGAGTCGGGGTGGAACTTCCAAGAGACCCAGTACTTC,CASSPSPPESGWNFQETQYF
TRBJ2-5,few,NA,TRBV12-3/TRBV12-4,TGTGCCAGCAGTACCCCGATGGACCAAGAGACCCAGTACTTC,CASSTPMDQETQYF
TRBJ1-4,NA,TRBD1,TRBV6-1,TGTGCCAGCACCGCCTTACGGACAGGGGGCGGCTGGACTAATGAAAAACTGTTTTTT,CASTALRTGGGWTNEKLFF
TRBJ2-7,NA,TRBD1,TRBV13,TGTGCCAGCAGCTTCCGGGACAGCTATTTCTACGAGCAGTACTTC,CASSFRDSYFYEQYF
TRBJ2-3,NA,TRBD2,TRBV12-3/TRBV12-4,TGTGCCAGCAGCGACCTAGCGGACAACACAGATACGCAGTATTTT,CASSDLADNTDTQYF
TRBJ2-1,NA,NA,TRBV5-1,TGCGCCAGCAACACGGGACTCAGCTCCTACAATGAGCAGTTCTTC,CASNTGLSSYNEQFF
TRBJ1-1,NA,NA,TRBV4-2,TGTGCCAGCAGCCCCCCCGGAGGCTTGACTGAAGCTTTCTTT,CASSPPGGLTEAFF
TRBJ2-3,NA,NA,TRBV7-2,TGTGCCAGCAGGGGGACAATCAAGAGGGTCACAGATACGCAGTATTTT,CASRGTIKRVTDTQYF
TRBJ1-1,few,NA,TRBV10-3,TGTGCCATCAGTGGTCCCCCTTCCGGATCAATGAACACTGAAGCTTTCTTT,CAISGPPSGSMNTEAFF
TRBJ2-1,NA,NA,TRBV15,TGTGCCACCACCAAGGACGGGAGCTCCTACAATGAGCAGTTCTTC,CATTKDGSSYNEQFF
TRBJ2-2,NA,TRBD2,TRBV9,TGTGCCAGCAGCGTAGGGAGTAGCGGGGCCGGGGAGCTGTTTTTT,CASSVGSSGAGELFF
TRBJ2-5,NA,NA,TRBV4-1,TGCGCCAGCAGCCAAGGGTGGCGAGGGCCTTCCCTCCAAGAGACCCAGTACTTC,CASSQGWRGPSLQETQYF
TRBJ2-1,NA,NA,TRBV20-1,TGCAGTGCTAGAGATGAGGGGGTTGAGCAGTCCTTC,CSARDEGVEQSF
TRBJ2-3,NA,NA,TRBV3-1,TGTGCCAGCAGCCAAGATCCCACCGGGAGACCAGATACGCAGTATTTT,CASSQDPTGRPDTQYF
TRBJ2-2,few,NA,TRBV12-3/TRBV12-4,TGTGCCAGCAGACCCGGACGGCGTCTTATGGGAACATTCACCGGGGAGCTGTTTTTT,CASRPGRRLMGTFTGELFF
TRBJ2-1,NA,TRBD2,TRBV12-3/TRBV12-4,TGTGCCAGCAGCACACCGGGACTAGCGAGGGACAATGAGCAGTTCTTC,CASSTPGLARDNEQFF
TRBJ2-2,NA,TRBD2,TRBV20-1,TGCAGTGCGTCTCTAGCGGGCACCGGGGAGCTGTTTTTT,CSASLAGTGELFF
TRBJ2-7,NA,NA,TRBV11-2,TGTGCCAGCAGCGACCAGAAAAAGGGGCCCCCCTACGAGCAGTACTTC,CASSDQKKGPPYEQYF
TRBJ2-3,once,NA,TRBV13,TGTGCCAGCAGCTTAGGCCGGGGGATTGTCACAGATACGCAGTATTTT,CASSLGRGIVTDTQYF
TRBJ1-4,NA,NA,TRBV6-6,TGTGCCAGCCGTCTTCGAGTAACGAATGAAAAACTGTTTTTT,CASRLRVTNEKLFF
TRBJ2-1,once,NA,TRBV15,TGTGCCACCGCCCGGACGAGCGGGTACAATGAGCAGTTCTTC,CATARTSGYNEQFF